The T cell receptor (beta chain) described here comes from a study of regulatory dendritic cells for organ transplantation. Allogeneic regulatory or mature dendritic cells were co-cultured for 4 to 6 days with CFSE-labeled sorted T cells at 1:10. Comment on this clone: What it binds is unknown.

Assay used: immunoSEQ multiplex PCR; TCRdb lists only in-frame clones, some missing. The sample has about 20,000 clones, 65% to 90% seen once; the top ten hold 0.2% to 0.3%. Notes on the study in general: Alloreactive memory CD8+ T cell pools varied considerably between individuals.

The clonotype originates from a human donor in good health. Sample: naive CD4+ T cells from blood cultured with dendritic cells. The subset was: CD45RA+ naive T cells.

The CDR3 DNA is TGTGCCAGCAGTGAGACGAGTCGACTAGCGGGGGTGTACACCGGGGAGCTGTTTTTT. Translating gives CASSETSRLAGVYTGELFF. The chain uses TRBV6-1 and TRBJ2-2; TRBD2 agrees at 12 bases. V gave up 3 bases and J gave up 3 bases; unmatched junction bases: 11. Germline CDR1 MNHNS, CDR2 SASEGT. CDR3 length equals 19 residues.